What follows describes a single T cell receptor beta chain. This record comes from a study of blood T cell repertoires in COVID-19. Study background: Sites in the United States, Italy and Spain provided acute and convalescent COVID-19 samples. The cDNA or gDNA used as material had been derived from T cells, B-cell-depleted T cells, or PBMCs.

CDR1 GTSNPN and CDR2 SVGIG come from the germline V gene (reference sequence). This CDR3 contains 12 residues. Trimming at V came to 4 bases and at J to 4 bases, leaving 3 bases not matched to a gene. In the authors' workflow: Nucleated cell counts were estimated from reference gene primer amplification. Clones were read by immunoSEQ multiplex PCR, and TCRdb kept only the in-frame ones, dropping some. Clonal size and the V and J genes are those of that table, whereas D and trimming came from the DNA. The sample carries roughly 120,000 clones, roughly 84% recorded once. This clonotype was sampled from a man aged 55 to 70 with acute or convalescent COVID-19. Specimen: peripheral blood. The chain links TRBV30 to TRBJ2-5, with 7 nucleotides matching TRBD1. The CDR3 protein is CAWTAGGETQYF. CDR3 DNA: TGTGCCTGGACGGCAGGGGGAGAGACCCAGTACTTC.